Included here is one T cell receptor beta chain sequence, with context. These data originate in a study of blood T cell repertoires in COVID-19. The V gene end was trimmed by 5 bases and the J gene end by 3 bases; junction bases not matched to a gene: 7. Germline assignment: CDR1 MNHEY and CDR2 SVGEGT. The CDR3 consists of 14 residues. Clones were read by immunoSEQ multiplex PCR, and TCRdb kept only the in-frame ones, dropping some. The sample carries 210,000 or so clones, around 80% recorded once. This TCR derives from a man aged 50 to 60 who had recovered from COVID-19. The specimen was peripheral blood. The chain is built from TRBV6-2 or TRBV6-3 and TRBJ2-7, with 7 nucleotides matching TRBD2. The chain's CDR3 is CASSRPGLYYEQYF. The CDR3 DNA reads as TGTGCCAGCAGTCGACCGGGACTATACTACGAGCAGTACTTC.